This T cell receptor beta chain was retrieved from a study of OX40 agonist ivuxolimab in advanced cancers. As for the study in general: Partial responses were observed in three patients, of whom one had hepatocellular carcinoma and two had cutaneous melanoma.

With regard to this clone: Its target is not known.

Peripheral blood came from all dose cohorts at three timepoints. Sequenced by immunoSEQ multiplex PCR; TCRdb stores in-frame clones only, minus some. The sample has 80,000 to 100,000 clones, 85% to 95% seen once; the top ten hold around 0.28%. General study points: At 0.1 to 3.0 mg/kg, clonal expansion of CD4+ and CD8+ blood T cells had occurred by week 6.

The sequences come from CD4+ or CD8+ T cells sorted from blood, collected in a trial of the OX40 agonist ivuxolimab. The source of this sequence is an adult with an advanced solid tumor such as melanoma, head and neck, liver or kidney cancer.

CDR3 in amino acids: CASSIVAGSEQYV. DNA for the CDR3: TGTGCCAGCAGCATAGTTGCCGGGAGCGAGCAGTACGTC. This chain links TRBV7-2 with TRBJ2-7, with D maybe TRBD2 (6 bases). V was clipped by 5 bases and J by 6 bases, with 14 bases between them. The CDR3 runs to 13 residues. Germline values: CDR1 SGHTA, CDR2 FQGNSA.